One and the same sample provided the 16 T cell receptor beta chains below, sequenced in a study of blood T cell repertoires in COVID-19. Clones were sequenced by immunoSEQ multiplex PCR, and TCRdb holds only the in-frame ones, with some missing. The sample holds 250,000 to 350,000 clones, 89% seen once. The sample taken for sequencing was peripheral blood. The receptors come from a woman aged 55-75 years with acute or convalescent COVID-19.

A single count supports this clone. The genes are TRBV7-3 and TRBJ2-7; 7 bases fit TRBD2. V trimming: 1 base; J trimming: 4 bases; junction bases outside the gene matches: 7. This CDR3 comprises 15 residues. Germline V lookup: CDR1 SGHTA, CDR2 FQGTGA. The CDR3 loop is CASSLSGRDGYEQYF. CDR3 DNA sequence: TGTGCCAGCAGCTTAAGTGGGAGGGATGGGTACGAGCAGTACTTC.

This clone occurred once. The V and J genes are TRBV2 and TRBJ1-6, with D possibly matching TRBD1 (5 bases). Germline CDR1 SNHLY, CDR2 FYNNEI. The CDR3 consists of 16 residues. V was trimmed by 1 base and J by 7 bases, leaving 14 bases between them. In DNA, the CDR3 is TGTGCCAGCAGTGAAGGGGGCCCCAGGGTCAATTCACCCCTCCACTTT. Its translation is CASSEGGPRVNSPLHF.

The chain links TRBV24-1 to TRBJ2-2; a weak D match, TRBD1 (8 bases). The germline V and J ends were trimmed by 3 bases and 4 bases, with 11 bases remaining between them. In germline, CDR1 is KGHDR, CDR2 SFDVKD. This CDR3 region has 15 residues. The CDR3 is CATSDTGGGTGELFF. CDR3 DNA sequence: TGTGCCACCAGTGATACAGGGGGGGGCACCGGGGAGCTGTTTTTT.

The chain uses TRBV18 and TRBJ1-4, with D possibly TRBD1 on 6 matching bases. Germline V gives CDR1 KGHSH, CDR2 LQKENI. The CDR3 loop spans 16 amino acids. Trimming stripped 3 bases from V and 0 bases from J, with 11 bases between. CDR3 nucleotide sequence: TGTGCCAGCTCACCCTACAGGGCTGCAACTAATGAAAAACTGTTTTTT. Amino acid sequence: CASSPYRAATNEKLFF.

The gene calls are TRBV20-1 and TRBJ2-5; TRBD2 is a possible D gene (5 bases). The CDR3 covers 11 residues. Between the trimmed V and J ends, which lost 5 bases and 5 bases, there was a span of 9 bases. Germline lookup yields CDR1 DFQATT and CDR2 SNEGSKA (reference sequence). The CDR3 sequence: CSARTGETQYF. CDR3 coding DNA: TGCAGTGCTCGAACGGGGGAGACCCAGTACTTC.

The chain is built from TRBV7-9 and TRBJ2-1, with 9 bases that match TRBD2. The CDR3 spans 15 residues. Germline lookup yields CDR1 SEHNR and CDR2 FQNEAQ (reference sequence). Losses at the gene ends were 1 base for V and 8 bases for J; bases not matched to a gene: 6. CDR3 protein: CASSLGVREGDEQFF. CDR3 DNA sequence: TGTGCCAGCAGCTTAGGGGTGCGGGAGGGGGATGAGCAGTTCTTC.

CDR3 bases: TGTGCCAGCAGTCGACAAACAGGGGGCGCGCAGTACTTC. This codes for CASSRQTGGAQYF. V usage is TRBV28 and J usage is TRBJ2-7; 9 nucleotides agree with TRBD1. Germline-derived CDR1 and CDR2 are MDHEN and SYDVKM. This CDR3 contains 13 residues. With V trimmed by 5 bases and J by 9 bases, 8 bases remained unmatched. The full variable domain, its missing parts supplied by reference TRBV28 and TRBJ2-7, is DVKVTQSSRYLVKRTGEKVFLECVQDMDHENMFWYRQDPGLGLRLIYFSYDVKMKEKGDIPEGYSVSREKKERFSLILESASTNQTSMYLCASSRQTGGAQYFGPGTRLTVT.

The chain links TRBV7-6 to TRBJ1-5; TRBD1 matches at 8 bases. CDR3 length: 15 amino acids. CDR1 SGHVS and CDR2 FNYEAQ come from the germline V gene. The J segment lost 2 bases and the V segment lost 6 bases, leaving 6 bases of the junction unmatched. This CDR3 reads CASSPGQGGNQPQHF. In DNA, the CDR3 is TGTGCCAGCAGTCCAGGACAGGGTGGCAATCAGCCCCAGCATTTT.

In the case of this clone: Other DNA sequences within the sample encode an identical CDR3. The chain is built from TRBV19 and TRBJ2-3, with 11 bases aligning to TRBD2. The CDR3 has 16 residues. V trimming: 3 bases; J trimming: 0 bases; junction bases outside the gene matches: 2. CDR1 is LNHDA and CDR2 is SQIVND in the germline V gene (reference sequence). In nucleotides, the CDR3 is TGTGCCAGTAGTATCTTAGCGGGAGGGAGCACAGATACGCAGTATTTT. Amino acids: CASSILAGGSTDTQYF. Using reference TRBV19 and TRBJ2-3 for the parts outside the CDR3, the full variable domain is DGGITQSPKYLFRKEGQNVTLSCEQNLNHDAMYWYRQDPGQGLRLIYYSQIVNDFQKGDIAEGYSVSREKKESFPLTVTSAQKNPTAFYLCASSILAGGSTDTQYFGPGTRLTVL.

This clone is a singleton in its sample. The chain joins TRBV25-1 to TRBJ2-7, with D perhaps matching TRBD1 (5 bases). There are 12 residues in the CDR3. Per germline, CDR1 MGHDK and CDR2 SYGVNS. Trimming shortened V by 6 bases and J by 5 bases, and 11 bases separated the two germline ends. The CDR3 DNA sequence: TGTGCCAGCAGGGCCCTCAGGGACGAGCAGTACTTC. Translated: CASRALRDEQYF.

V is TRBV27 and J is TRBJ2-3, with TRBD2 identical over 7 bases. From germline, CDR1 is MNHEY and CDR2 SMNVEV (reference sequence). CDR3 size: 16 residues. J was trimmed by 2 bases and V by 5 bases; bases with no gene match: 10. Here the CDR3 reads CASSGIGRDPTDTQYF. The CDR3 nucleotides read TGTGCCAGCAGTGGGATAGGGAGGGACCCCACAGATACGCAGTATTTT.

The rearrangement links TRBV2 to TRBJ2-7; 10 bases line up with TRBD1. The CDR3 is 14 residues long. CDR1 and CDR2 (germline): SNHLY, FYNNEI. With 6 bases clipped from V and 5 bases from J, the junction kept 7 bases outside the gene matches. CDR3 DNA: TGTGCCAGCAGGATTGGACAGGGGGGCCACGAGCAGTACTTC. It translates to CASRIGQGGHEQYF.

The chain has TRBV2 and TRBJ2-7; TRBD2 aligns across 8 bases. Germline V gives CDR1 SNHLY, CDR2 FYNNEI. V dropped 4 bases and J dropped 0; count of bases not matched to a gene: 5. The length of the CDR3 is 15 residues. The CDR3 region has the DNA TGTGCCAGCAGTGTCCAGCGGGGGAGCTCCTACGAGCAGTACTTC. Translation gives CASSVQRGSSYEQYF. The full variable domain, its missing parts supplied by reference TRBV2 and TRBJ2-7, is EPEVTQTPSHQVTQMGQEVILRCVPISNHLYFYWYRQILGQKVEFLVSFYNNEISEKSEIFDDQFSVERPDGSNFTLKIRSTKLEDSAMYFCASSVQRGSSYEQYFGPGTRLTVT.

The chain links TRBV18 to TRBJ1-1, with 10 bases that match TRBD1. The V gene's germline CDR1 is KGHSH and CDR2 LQKENI. The trim removed 3 bases at V and 5 bases at J, leaving 9 bases unmatched. The CDR3 is 16 amino acids. This CDR3 reads CASSPTGTGVSTEAFF. The DNA for the CDR3 is TGTGCCAGCTCACCCACCGGGACAGGGGTTTCTACTGAAGCTTTCTTT.

The rearrangement uses TRBV6-2 or TRBV6-3 and TRBJ1-2; perhaps TRBD1 as D (6 bases). This CDR3 has 17 amino acids. Germline V CDR1 and CDR2: MNHEY, SVGEGT. V lost 2 bases, J lost 0 bases, and 16 bases lay in between. The CDR3 coding sequence is TGTGCCAGCAGTTACGATCGACAGGCCATTACTAACTATGGCTACACCTTC. Its translation: CASSYDRQAITNYGYTF.

The chain uses TRBV7-2 and TRBJ2-2; D possibly corresponds to TRBD1 (6 bases). The CDR3 runs to 14 residues. Per the germline V gene, CDR1 is SGHTA and CDR2 is FQGNSA. The V and J ends lost 1 base and 5 bases respectively, with 8 bases between them. CDR3 nucleotides: TGTGCCAGCAGCTTAGGTGACAGGACCGGGGAGCTGTTTTTT. Translating it yields CASSLGDRTGELFF.